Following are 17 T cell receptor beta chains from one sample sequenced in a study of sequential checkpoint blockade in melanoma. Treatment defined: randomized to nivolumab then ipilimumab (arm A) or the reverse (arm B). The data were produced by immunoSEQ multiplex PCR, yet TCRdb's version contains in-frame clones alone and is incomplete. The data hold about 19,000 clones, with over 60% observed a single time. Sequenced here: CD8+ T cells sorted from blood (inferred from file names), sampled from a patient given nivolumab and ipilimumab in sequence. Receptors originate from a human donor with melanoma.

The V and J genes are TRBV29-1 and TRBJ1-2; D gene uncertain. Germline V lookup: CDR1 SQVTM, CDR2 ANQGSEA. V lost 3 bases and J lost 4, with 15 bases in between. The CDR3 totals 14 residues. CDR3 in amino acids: CSVDGRSLGYGYTF. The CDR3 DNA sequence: TGCAGCGTTGATGGCAGGTCATTGGGCTATGGCTACACCTTC.

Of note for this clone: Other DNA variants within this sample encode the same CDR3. As DNA, the CDR3 is TGTGCCAGCAGTTACCTGGACAGGGTAGGCCAGCCCCAGCATTTT. This sequence encodes CASSYLDRVGQPQHF. The chain uses TRBV6-5 and TRBJ1-5; 8 bases line up with TRBD1. With V trimmed by 2 bases and J by 7 bases, 7 bases remained unmatched. Looked up from germline, CDR1 is MNHEY and CDR2 is SVGAGI. The CDR3 is 15 residues long.

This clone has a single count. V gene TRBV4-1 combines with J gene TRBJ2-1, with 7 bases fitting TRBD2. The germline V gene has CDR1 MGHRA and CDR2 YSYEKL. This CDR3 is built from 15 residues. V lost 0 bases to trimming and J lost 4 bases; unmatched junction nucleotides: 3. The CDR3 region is CASSQESGMYNEQFF. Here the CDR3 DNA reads TGCGCCAGCAGCCAAGAAAGCGGGATGTACAATGAGCAGTTCTTC.

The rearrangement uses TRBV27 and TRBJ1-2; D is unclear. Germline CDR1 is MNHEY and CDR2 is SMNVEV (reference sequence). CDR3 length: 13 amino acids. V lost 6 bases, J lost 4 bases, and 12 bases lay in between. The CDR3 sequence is CASSPSVTYGYTF. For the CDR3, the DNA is TGTGCCAGCAGCCCCTCAGTAACCTATGGCTACACCTTC.

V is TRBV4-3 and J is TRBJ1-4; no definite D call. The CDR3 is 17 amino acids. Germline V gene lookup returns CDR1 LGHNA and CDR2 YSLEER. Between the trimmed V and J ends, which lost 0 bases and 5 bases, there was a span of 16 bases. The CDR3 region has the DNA TGCGCCAGCAGCCAAGAATGGTATGGGCAGCCAAATGAAAAACTGTTTTTT. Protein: CASSQEWYGQPNEKLFF.

CDR3 in amino acids: CASSDRGTYEQYF. The CDR3 coding sequence is TGTGCCAGCAGTGATCGGGGGACCTACGAGCAGTACTTC. The V and J genes are TRBV2 and TRBJ2-5, with D possibly being TRBD2 (6 bases). Near its end, the DNA agrees better with TRBJ2-7, so the J call may be wrong. The germline V gene has CDR1 SNHLY and CDR2 FYNNEI. The CDR3 has 13 residues.

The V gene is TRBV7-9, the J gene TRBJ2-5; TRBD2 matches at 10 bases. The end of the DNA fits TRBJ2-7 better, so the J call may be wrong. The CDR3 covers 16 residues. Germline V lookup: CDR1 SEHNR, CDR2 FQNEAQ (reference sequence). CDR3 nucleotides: TGTGCCAGCAGCTTAGCAAGGGCTAGCGGGAGCTACGAGCAGTACTTC. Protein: CASSLARASGSYEQYF.

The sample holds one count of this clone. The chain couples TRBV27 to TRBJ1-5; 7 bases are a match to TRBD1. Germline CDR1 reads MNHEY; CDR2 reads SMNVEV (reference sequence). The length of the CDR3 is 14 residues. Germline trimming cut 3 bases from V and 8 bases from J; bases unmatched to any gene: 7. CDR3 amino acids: CASSFRTGSEPQHF. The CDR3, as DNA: TGTGCCAGCAGTTTTCGGACAGGATCTGAGCCCCAGCATTTT.

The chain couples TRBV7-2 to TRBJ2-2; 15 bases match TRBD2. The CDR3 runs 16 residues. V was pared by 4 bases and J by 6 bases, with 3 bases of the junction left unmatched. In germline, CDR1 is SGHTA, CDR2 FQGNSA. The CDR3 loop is CASSSWTSGRAGELFF. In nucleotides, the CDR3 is TGTGCCAGCAGCTCCTGGACTAGCGGGAGGGCCGGGGAGCTGTTTTTT.

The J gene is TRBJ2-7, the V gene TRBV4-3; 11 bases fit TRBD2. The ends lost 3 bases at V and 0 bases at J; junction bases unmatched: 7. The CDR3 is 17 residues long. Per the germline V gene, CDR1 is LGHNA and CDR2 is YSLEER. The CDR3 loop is CASSQELAGGYSYEQYF. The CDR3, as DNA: TGCGCCAGCAGCCAGGAGTTAGCGGGAGGGTACTCCTACGAGCAGTACTTC.

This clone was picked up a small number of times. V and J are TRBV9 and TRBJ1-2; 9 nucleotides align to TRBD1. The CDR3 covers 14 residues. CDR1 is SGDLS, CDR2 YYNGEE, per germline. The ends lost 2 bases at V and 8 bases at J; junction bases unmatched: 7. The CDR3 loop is CASSVTGGPQGYTF. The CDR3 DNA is TGTGCCAGCAGCGTTACAGGGGGCCCTCAAGGCTACACCTTC.

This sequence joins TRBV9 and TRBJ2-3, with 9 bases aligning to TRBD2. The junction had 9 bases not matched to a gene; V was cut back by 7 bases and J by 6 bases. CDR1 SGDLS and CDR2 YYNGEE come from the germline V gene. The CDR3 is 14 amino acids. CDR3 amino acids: CASERGDAPDTQYF. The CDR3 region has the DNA TGTGCCAGCGAGCGGGGGGATGCACCCGATACGCAGTATTTT. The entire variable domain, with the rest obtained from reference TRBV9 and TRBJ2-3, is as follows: DSGVTQTPKHLITATGQRVTLRCSPRSGDLSVYWYQQSLDQGLQFLIQYYNGEERAKGNILERFSAQQFPDLHSELNLSSLELGDSALYFCASERGDAPDTQYFGPGTRLTVL.

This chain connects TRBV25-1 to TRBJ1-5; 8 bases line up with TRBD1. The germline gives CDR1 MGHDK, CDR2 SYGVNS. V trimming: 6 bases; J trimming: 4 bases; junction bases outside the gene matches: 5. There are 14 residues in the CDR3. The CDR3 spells CASRGQGLNQPQHF. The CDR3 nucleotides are TGTGCCAGCAGAGGACAGGGACTGAATCAGCCCCAGCATTTT. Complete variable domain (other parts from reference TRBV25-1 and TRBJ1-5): EADIYQTPRYLVIGTGKKITLECSQTMGHDKMYWYQQDPGMELHLIHYSYGVNSTEKGDLSSESTVSRIRTEHFPLTLESARPSHTSQYLCASRGQGLNQPQHFGDGTRLSIL.

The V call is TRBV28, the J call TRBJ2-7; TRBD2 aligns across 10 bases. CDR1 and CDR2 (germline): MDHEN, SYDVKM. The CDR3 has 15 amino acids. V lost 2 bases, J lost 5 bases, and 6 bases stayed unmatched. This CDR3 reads CASSLILAGADEQYF. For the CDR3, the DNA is TGTGCCAGCAGTTTAATCCTAGCGGGAGCTGACGAGCAGTACTTC.

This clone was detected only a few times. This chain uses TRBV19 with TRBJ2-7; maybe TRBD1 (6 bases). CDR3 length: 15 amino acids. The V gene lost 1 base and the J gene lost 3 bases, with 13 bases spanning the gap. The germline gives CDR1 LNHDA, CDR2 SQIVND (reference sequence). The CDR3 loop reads CASSIVPGQFYEQYF. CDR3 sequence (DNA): TGTGCCAGTAGTATAGTTCCCGGACAGTTCTACGAGCAGTACTTC.

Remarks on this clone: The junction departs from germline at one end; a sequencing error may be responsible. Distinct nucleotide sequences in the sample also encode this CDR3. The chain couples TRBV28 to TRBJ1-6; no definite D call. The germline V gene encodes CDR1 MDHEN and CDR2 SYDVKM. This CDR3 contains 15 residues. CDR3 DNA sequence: TGTGCCAGCAGTTTAGGGAGCTCCTATAATTCCCCCCTCCACTTT. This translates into CASSLGSSYNSPLHF.

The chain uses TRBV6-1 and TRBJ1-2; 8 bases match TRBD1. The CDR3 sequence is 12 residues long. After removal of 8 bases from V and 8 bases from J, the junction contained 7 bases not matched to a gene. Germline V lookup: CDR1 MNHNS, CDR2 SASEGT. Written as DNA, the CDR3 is TGTGCCAGCGGACACAGGGGGAAGGGCTACACCTTC. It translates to CASGHRGKGYTF.